A selection of T cell receptor beta chains follows, all from one sample in a study of shared clonotypes between healthy human individuals. Sequencing was performed with immunoSEQ multiplex PCR; in TCRdb, only in-frame clones are kept and a portion is missing. The sample records millions of clones, 85% to 95% being singletons. Sequencing was done on a sample of naive CD4+ T cells sorted from blood. Source of these receptors: a man between 18 and 29 years old in good health. Each CDR3 is given without its conserved first and last residue. The order of the fields is J gene, V gene, CDR3 protein.

J gene: TRBJ1-5; V gene: TRBV4-2; CDR3 protein: ASSQDGSGFNQPQH
J gene: TRBJ1-1; V gene: TRBV2; CDR3 protein: ASSEGAALNTEAF
J gene: TRBJ1-1; V gene: TRBV6-5; CDR3 protein: ASSYSWAMNTEAF
J gene: TRBJ1-1; V gene: TRBV2; CDR3 protein: ASRPGGTREAF
J gene: TRBJ2-6; V gene: TRBV9; CDR3 protein: ASSVVGFGANVLT
J gene: TRBJ1-2; V gene: TRBV11-1; CDR3 protein: ASSLEAGAKGYT
J gene: TRBJ1-1; V gene: TRBV4-1; CDR3 protein: ASSTPRSYGLNTEAF
J gene: TRBJ2-7; V gene: TRBV11-2; CDR3 protein: ASSLVTGSSYEQY
J gene: TRBJ2-2; V gene: TRBV5-1; CDR3 protein: ASSRTGGSNTGELF
J gene: TRBJ2-2; V gene: TRBV7-2; CDR3 protein: ASSSRWMNTGELF
J gene: TRBJ1-1; V gene: TRBV6-5; CDR3 protein: ASSYLGQEAF
J gene: TRBJ2-1; V gene: TRBV5-6; CDR3 protein: ASSPSPGSL
J gene: TRBJ2-7; V gene: TRBV6-5; CDR3 protein: ASTGTGSLEQY
J gene: TRBJ2-7; V gene: TRBV7-6; CDR3 protein: ASSLVTSAYEQY
J gene: TRBJ1-3; V gene: TRBV7-6; CDR3 protein: ASSQVIGQISGNTIY
J gene: TRBJ2-3; V gene: TRBV6-5; CDR3 protein: ASRKTDTQY
J gene: TRBJ1-1; V gene: TRBV4-1; CDR3 protein: ASSLLGGIEAF
J gene: TRBJ2-2; V gene: TRBV5-4; CDR3 protein: ASSLKGMGTGELF
J gene: TRBJ2-3; V gene: TRBV10-3; CDR3 protein: AIGTSESLQDTQY
J gene: TRBJ2-3; V gene: TRBV4-3; CDR3 protein: ASSQEIQGLGTDTQY
J gene: TRBJ2-7; V gene: TRBV11-2; CDR3 protein: ASRGPGTSGIYEQY
J gene: TRBJ2-1; V gene: TRBV7-8; CDR3 protein: ASSSLQGKLLGEQF
J gene: TRBJ1-5; V gene: TRBV18; CDR3 protein: ASSPGGNQPQH
J gene: TRBJ1-6; V gene: TRBV10-1; CDR3 protein: ASSEERNSPLH
J gene: TRBJ1-1; V gene: TRBV18; CDR3 protein: ASSPAGRDTEAF
J gene: TRBJ1-5; V gene: TRBV7-2; CDR3 protein: ASWGRGGNQPQH
J gene: TRBJ1-1; V gene: TRBV19; CDR3 protein: ASSIRDGATEAF
J gene: TRBJ1-5; V gene: TRBV6-4; CDR3 protein: ASSLEGGRNQPQH
J gene: TRBJ1-5; V gene: TRBV6-6; CDR3 protein: ASSYGRSSNQPQH
J gene: TRBJ1-2; V gene: TRBV10-3; CDR3 protein: AISENYGYT
J gene: TRBJ1-4; V gene: TRBV11-2; CDR3 protein: ASSIRTGGNEKLF
J gene: TRBJ2-7; V gene: TRBV2; CDR3 protein: ASTKEQLAGAGEQY
J gene: TRBJ2-7; V gene: TRBV19; CDR3 protein: ASSIGGGRAYEQY
J gene: TRBJ1-5; V gene: TRBV5-6; CDR3 protein: ASSRGTPDQPQH
J gene: TRBJ1-5; V gene: TRBV6-1; CDR3 protein: ASSEGTGSPNQPQH
J gene: TRBJ1-6; V gene: TRBV5-4; CDR3 protein: ASSLHQGISPLH
J gene: TRBJ2-7; V gene: TRBV11-3; CDR3 protein: ASSLAGGEEY
J gene: TRBJ2-2; V gene: TRBV5-5; CDR3 protein: ASSLYPAPTGELF
J gene: TRBJ2-7; V gene: TRBV9; CDR3 protein: ASSATSGEDYEQY
J gene: TRBJ2-7; V gene: TRBV7-2; CDR3 protein: ASSLGLAGGPGN